This TCR beta chain was recorded in a study of PD-1 blockade in classical Hodgkin lymphoma. Background on the study: The nivolumab dose that patients received was 3 mg/kg, given intravenously every 2 weeks. Study findings and constraints: The drivers behind the repertoire differences, possibly disease activity or prior therapy, remain undefined. Exclusion was the outcome for patients who began nivolumab under 1 year after ASCT. At C4D1, TCR diversity had climbed significantly for CD4+ cells, though not for CD8+ cells.

Relapse after autologous stem cell transplantation occurred in every patient, and brentuximab vedotin exposure varied. TCRdb's table, derived via immunoSEQ multiplex PCR, lists solely in-frame clones and lacks some. Of about 58,000 clones in the sample, about 91% are singletons; the top ten hold about 10%. The CDR3 is 17 amino acids. Germline V CDR1 and CDR2: SGHDT, YYEEEE. J was trimmed by 2 bases and V by 3 bases; bases with no gene match: 9. A word on this clone: What it binds is unknown.

The TCR originated in a human donor with classical Hodgkin lymphoma. The chain is built from TRBV5-6 and TRBJ2-7; 12 bases agree with TRBD2. The input for sequencing was peripheral blood mononuclear cells (PBMCs), taken before the second cycle of nivolumab. CDR3 residues: CASSSRTSGNPPYEQYF. The CDR3 coding sequence is TGTGCCAGCAGCTCCCGGACTAGCGGGAATCCCCCCTACGAGCAGTACTTC.